This TCR beta chain was identified during a study of blood T cell repertoires in COVID-19. Study overall: Whether acute or convalescent, the COVID-19 samples came from the United States, Italy and Spain. In each case, the material was cDNA or gDNA derived from T cells, B-cell-depleted T cells, or PBMCs.

Repertoires were generated with immunoSEQ multiplex PCR, while TCRdb's copy carries only in-frame clones and drops some. The sample gives 300,000 to 450,000 clones, roughly 85% of which show up once; 3% to 4.5% is in the top ten. The ends were cut back, 3 bases at V and 3 bases at J, with 12 bases in the middle. CDR3 size: 14 residues. Looked up from germline, CDR1 is LNHDA and CDR2 is SQIVND (reference sequence). The sample was peripheral blood. The receptor was derived from a woman younger than 30 with acute or convalescent COVID-19. The rearrangement links TRBV19 to TRBJ2-7, with a weak D call TRBD1 (5 bases). The CDR3 nucleotides read TGTGCCAGTAGTATGGTGGGCAGGGACTACGAGCAGTACTTC. This translates into CASSMVGRDYEQYF.